Each of the 13 T cell receptor beta chains below was sequenced from the same sample in a study of blood T cells in healthy people across ages. A sample-barcoded 5' primer and a J-beta primer mix were used in a second PCR of about 6 to 12 cycles. TCRdb fed the 5' RACE reads into MiXCR, producing one record per CDR3 protein. The table has about 640,000 distinct CDR3 sequences, approximately 40% seen once. The sample consisted of blood. The receptors come from a man older than 75 in good health.

In this sample, this clonotype turned up a few times. The V call is TRBV6-1, the J call TRBJ2-7; D is possibly TRBD1 or TRBD2 (5 bases each). V lost 3 bases, J lost 3 bases, and 9 bases lay in between. The CDR3 runs to 13 residues. The germline gives CDR1 MNHNS, CDR2 SASEGT. The CDR3 loop reads CASSEGVIYEQYF. CDR3 nucleotides: TGTGCCAGCAGTGAGGGGGTAATCTACGAGCAGTACTTC.

This clonotype was seen more than once but under ten times. In nucleotides, the CDR3 is TGCAGTGCTAGAGATTTAACAGGGGCGTGGGGGCAGTACTTC. This sequence encodes CSARDLTGAWGQYF. The rearrangement joins TRBV20-1 to TRBJ2-7; TRBD1 aligns across 7 bases. Germline-derived CDR1 and CDR2 are DFQATT and SNEGSKA (reference sequence). The CDR3 totals 14 residues. The trim removed 0 bases at V and 9 bases at J, leaving 11 bases unmatched.

This clonotype was seen more than once but under ten times. The V and J genes are TRBV4-3 and TRBJ2-1, with 10 bases matching TRBD1. The CDR3 runs to 17 residues. V trimming: 1 base; J trimming: 7 bases; junction bases outside the gene matches: 10. Germline V gene sequence: CDR1 LGHNA, CDR2 YSLEER. The CDR3 region is CASSQGVRDRGPNEQFF. The CDR3 coding sequence is TGCGCCAGCAGCCAAGGGGTTAGGGACAGGGGCCCGAATGAGCAGTTCTTC.

The rearrangement links TRBV5-1 to TRBJ2-3, with 9 bases fitting TRBD2. V shed 2 bases, J shed 4 bases, and the junction held 8 bases outside the gene matches. Looked up from germline, CDR1 is SGHRS and CDR2 is YFSETQ. The CDR3 runs to 16 residues. CDR3: CASSFPSGNTPDTQYF. DNA of the CDR3: TGCGCCAGCAGCTTCCCTAGCGGGAATACGCCAGATACGCAGTATTTT.

Notes on this clonotype: One end of the junction does not line up with germline, which may come from a read error. This chain links TRBV9 with TRBJ2-5, with D possibly matching TRBD1 (9 bases). Germline loops: CDR1 SGDLS, CDR2 YYNGEE. The CDR3 contains 14 residues. CDR3 in amino acids: CAGSGGQGQETQYF. CDR3 DNA: TGTGCCGGCAGCGGGGGACAGGGCCAAGAGACCCAGTACTTC.

The V call is TRBV29-1, the J call TRBJ2-1, with D tentatively TRBD1 (6 bases). Germline values: CDR1 SQVTM, CDR2 ANQGSEA. The CDR3 covers 12 residues. With 6 bases removed from V and 9 bases from J, the gap between germline ends came to 15 bases. The CDR3 is CSVGHQDLEQFF. The CDR3 DNA reads as TGCAGCGTGGGACATCAGGATCTTGAGCAGTTCTTC.

The chain links TRBV6-2 or TRBV6-3 to TRBJ2-4, with 12 bases aligning to TRBD1. The J call is in doubt because the DNA end fits TRBJ2-7 better. Germline V CDR1 and CDR2: MNHEY, SVGEGT. The CDR3 has 15 amino acids. The CDR3 loop is CASSYPGQGAHEQYF. In nucleotides, the CDR3 is TGTGCCAGCAGTTACCCGGGACAGGGGGCCCACGAGCAGTACTTC.

The V gene is TRBV2, the J gene TRBJ1-1, with D perhaps TRBD1 (6 bases). The germline V and J ends were trimmed by 3 bases and 6 bases, with 23 bases remaining between them. The CDR3 loop spans 17 amino acids. Germline lookup yields CDR1 SNHLY and CDR2 FYNNEI. As DNA, the CDR3 is TGTGCCAGCAGTGATCTGGGTACAGGGTCACGAGGGGCTGAAGCTTTCTTT. Translating it yields CASSDLGTGSRGAEAFF.

The chain couples TRBV9 to TRBJ2-7, with 13 bases identical to TRBD2. V was pared by 2 bases and J by 2 bases, with 10 bases of the junction left unmatched. Germline lookup yields CDR1 SGDLS and CDR2 YYNGEE. There are 18 residues in the CDR3. The CDR3 reads CASSVGTSGTYSAYEQYF. The DNA for the CDR3 is TGTGCCAGCAGCGTCGGGACTAGCGGGACTTACAGCGCCTACGAGCAGTACTTC.

The gene calls are TRBV29-1 and TRBJ2-4; D may correspond to TRBD1 or TRBD2 (5 bases each). CDR1 and CDR2 (germline): SQVTM, ANQGSEA. The germline V and J ends were trimmed by 4 bases and 13 bases, with 17 bases remaining between them. This CDR3 is 12 amino acids long. The CDR3 sequence: CSVGDPAYGQYF. The CDR3 nucleotides read TGCAGCGTTGGGGACCCTGCCTACGGGCAGTACTTC.

The V gene is TRBV7-2, the J gene TRBJ1-1, with 8 bases lining up with TRBD1. The germline gives CDR1 SGHTA, CDR2 FQGNSA. V lost 1 base, J lost 3 bases, and 13 bases stayed unmatched. The CDR3 extends over 18 amino acids. The CDR3 coding sequence is TGTGCCAGCAGCTTAGTCTGGGCAGGGGGCGATTCGGACACTGAAGCTTTCTTT. This encodes CASSLVWAGGDSDTEAFF.

This clonotype appeared a few times. The chain employs TRBV10-1 and TRBJ2-5, with D tentatively TRBD2 (6 bases). From germline, CDR1 is WNHNN and CDR2 SYGVQD (reference sequence). The V gene lost 8 bases and the J gene lost 4 bases, with 14 bases spanning the gap. This CDR3 region has 13 residues. CDR3 loop: CASQRDFGETQYF. CDR3 in DNA: TGCGCCAGCCAGAGGGACTTTGGAGAGACCCAGTACTTC.

The rearrangement links TRBV6-2 or TRBV6-3 to TRBJ2-5; TRBD2 might be the D (5 bases). Germline-derived CDR1 and CDR2 are MNHEY and SVGEGT. V was shortened by 7 bases and J by 11 bases, with 26 bases between the two germline ends. CDR3 length: 15 amino acids. DNA of the CDR3: TGTGCCAGCACCCGCCAGGAGCGGAGCTACAATGAGCAGTACTTC. It translates to CASTRQERSYNEQYF.